A single sample is the source of the 24 T cell receptor beta chains below, sequenced in a study of vaccination effects on CD4 cells after COVID-19. Peptide-pool stimulation followed by sequencing identified expanded antigen-specific CD4+ clonotypes in the ViraFEST assay. Once cultured for approximately ten days, the cells underwent separation to obtain CD4+ T cells. It was two doses of either the BNT162b2 or mRNA-1273 vaccine that participants received. For these receptors, no antigen is known. Profiling relied on immunoSEQ multiplex PCR, and the TCRdb table lists in-frame clones only, not all of them. The repertoire holds 20,000 to 30,000 clones, with about 70% as singletons. The sample here was CD4+ T cells from PBMCs cultured with SARS-CoV-2 spike peptides, taken after COVID-19 vaccination. The source of these receptors is a human donor who received a COVID-19 vaccine.

This clone came up once. The chain is built from TRBV5-6 and TRBJ1-3, with D perhaps matching TRBD1 (5 bases). The V end was cut by 1 base, the J end by 4 bases, with 6 bases between. Germline CDR1 SGHDT, CDR2 YYEEEE. The CDR3 consists of 13 residues. CDR3 nucleotides: TGTGCCAGCAGCTTGTGGGGCGGAAACACCATATATTTT. Encoded protein: CASSLWGGNTIYF. The variable domain in full, completed from reference TRBV5-6 and TRBJ1-3, reads DAGVTQSPTHLIKTRGQQVTLRCSPKSGHDTVSWYQQALGQGPQFIFQYYEEEERQRGNFPDRFSGHQFPNYSSELNVNALLLGDSALYLCASSLWGGNTIYFGEGSWLTVV.

This rearrangement joins TRBV6-1 to TRBJ2-7, with unresolved D. Trimming took off 3 bases at V and 2 bases at J, with 5 bases between the two ends. The CDR3 is 12 residues long. The germline gives CDR1 MNHNS, CDR2 SASEGT. The CDR3 protein is CASSDQAYEQYF. The CDR3 DNA follows: TGTGCCAGCAGTGATCAGGCCTACGAGCAGTACTTC.

The CDR3 region is CASSSWGGGPSSYEQYF. The DNA for the CDR3 is TGTGCCAGCAGCTCCTGGGGCGGGGGGCCGAGCTCCTACGAGCAGTACTTC. The gene calls are TRBV5-6 and TRBJ2-7; 8 bases are a match to TRBD2. The CDR3 extends over 17 amino acids. V lost 3 bases to trimming and J lost 0 bases; unmatched junction nucleotides: 11. CDR1 SGHDT and CDR2 YYEEEE come from the germline V gene.

J is TRBJ2-1 and V is TRBV4-2, with D possibly being TRBD2 (5 bases). Between the trimmed V and J ends, which lost 0 bases and 15 bases, there was a span of 15 bases. Germline CDR1 LGHNA, CDR2 YNFKEQ. CDR3 size: 13 residues. The CDR3 sequence is CASSQDSVGLWFF. The CDR3 nucleotides are TGTGCCAGCAGCCAAGATAGTGTCGGACTTTGGTTCTTC.

V is TRBV9 and J is TRBJ2-1; 9 nucleotides align to TRBD2. The trim removed 1 base at V and 3 bases at J, leaving 5 bases unmatched. CDR1 SGDLS and CDR2 YYNGEE come from the germline V gene. The CDR3 totals 16 residues. CDR3: CASSVSVAGVYNEQFF. The CDR3 bases are TGTGCCAGCAGCGTATCGGTAGCGGGAGTCTACAATGAGCAGTTCTTC.

CDR3 in amino acids: CASRAGKGASNEKLFF. The CDR3 coding sequence is TGCGCCAGCAGGGCCGGGAAGGGGGCGTCAAATGAAAAACTGTTTTTT. The genes are TRBV5-1 and TRBJ1-4; 7 bases are shared with TRBD1. CDR1 and CDR2 (germline): SGHRS, YFSETQ. Losses at the gene ends were 5 bases for V and 5 bases for J; bases not matched to a gene: 12. CDR3 length: 16 amino acids. The complete variable domain, with remaining parts taken from reference TRBV5-1 and TRBJ1-4, reads KAGVTQTPRYLIKTRGQQVTLSCSPISGHRSVSWYQQTPGQGLQFLFEYFSETQRNKGNFPGRFSGRQFSNSRSEMNVSTLELGDSALYLCASRAGKGASNEKLFFGSGTQLSVL.

The table lists this clone with a few counts. The chain combines TRBV6-6 with TRBJ2-7; TRBD1 aligns across 7 bases. CDR3 length: 13 amino acids. The V gene's germline CDR1 is MNHNY and CDR2 SVGAGI (reference sequence). After removal of 6 bases from V and 3 bases from J, the junction contained 5 bases not matched to a gene. CDR3 sequence (DNA): TGTGCCAGCAGGATGGGACAGTACTACGAGCAGTACTTC. It codes for CASRMGQYYEQYF.

The chain links TRBV7-8 to TRBJ1-6; D remains ambiguous. The V gene's germline CDR1 is SGHVS and CDR2 FQNEAQ. V lost 3 bases and J 9 bases, leaving 12 bases between the germline ends. This CDR3 contains 14 residues. The CDR3 sequence: CASSFQQSSSPLHF. CDR3 coding DNA: TGTGCCAGCAGCTTTCAACAGAGTTCTTCACCCCTCCACTTT.

The chain couples TRBV4-1 to TRBJ1-2; a possible D gene is TRBD1 (6 bases). Germline V CDR1 and CDR2: MGHRA, YSYEKL. V lost 1 base and J 2 bases, leaving 23 bases between the germline ends. This CDR3 comprises 19 residues. CDR3 protein: CASSQVTQGRRGENYGYTF. The CDR3 region has the DNA TGCGCCAGCAGCCAAGTCACCCAGGGGCGCCGCGGGGAAAACTATGGCTACACCTTC.

The chain uses TRBV5-6 and TRBJ1-1, with a possible D match to TRBD1 (6 bases). The CDR3 contains 11 residues. Germline-derived CDR1 and CDR2 are SGHDT and YYEEEE. V was trimmed by 4 bases and J by 7 bases, leaving 8 bases between them. CDR3 nucleotide sequence: TGTGCCAGCAGCAGGGGGGGTGAAGCTTTCTTT. Protein sequence: CASSRGGEAFF.

This clone has only a few counts. The chain recombines TRBV24-1 with TRBJ2-1, with 10 bases aligning to TRBD2. The J segment lost 1 base and the V segment lost 2 bases, leaving 4 bases of the junction unmatched. Germline V lookup: CDR1 KGHDR, CDR2 SFDVKD. The CDR3 covers 17 residues. This chain's CDR3 is CATSDSSGSGSYNEQFF. Here the CDR3 DNA reads TGTGCCACCAGTGATTCTAGCGGGAGCGGATCCTACAATGAGCAGTTCTTC.

The V call is TRBV27, the J call TRBJ2-5, with 8 bases aligning to TRBD2. V lost 6 bases and J lost 7; bases outside the gene matches: 16. The CDR3 length is 16 residues. Germline-derived CDR1 and CDR2 are MNHEY and SMNVEV (reference sequence). The CDR3 region is CASSRGARGALGTQYF. The CDR3 DNA is TGTGCCAGCAGCCGGGGGGCGCGGGGGGCACTTGGGACCCAGTACTTC.

This chain links TRBV6-1 with TRBJ1-5; no firm D call. CDR1 MNHNS and CDR2 SASEGT come from the germline V gene. Trimming cost V 1 base and J 2 bases, with 12 bases left between them. The CDR3 sequence is 16 residues long. This CDR3 reads CASSEGVGGGNQPQHF. Here the CDR3 DNA reads TGTGCCAGCAGTGAAGGAGTCGGTGGGGGCAATCAGCCCCAGCATTTT.

The chain is built from TRBV25-1 and TRBJ1-2; 7 bases align to TRBD1. The V gene end was trimmed by 3 bases and the J gene end by 0 bases; junction bases not matched to a gene: 7. The germline V gene has CDR1 MGHDK and CDR2 SYGVNS. The CDR3 is made up of 16 amino acids. CDR3 bases: TGTGCCAGCAGTGAGCCAGAACAGGGGACTAACTATGGCTACACCTTC. It encodes CASSEPEQGTNYGYTF.

The chain has TRBV6-1 and TRBJ2-7, with D hard to call. V shed 2 bases and J shed 4 bases, with 9 bases lying between them. The germline V gene has CDR1 MNHNS and CDR2 SASEGT. This CDR3 contains 13 residues. The DNA of the CDR3 is TGTGCCAGCAGTGAAAACGCCCATTACGAGCAGTACTTC. Protein product: CASSENAHYEQYF.

This clone came up a few times. The rearrangement links TRBV6-6 to TRBJ1-1; TRBD1 matches at 8 bases. The junction had 2 bases not matched to a gene; V was cut back by 0 bases and J by 8 bases. The CDR3 is 13 amino acids. CDR1 MNHNY and CDR2 SVGAGI come from the germline V gene (reference sequence). CDR3 coding DNA: TGTGCCAGCAGTTACTCGTGGGACAGGGAAGCTTTCTTT. It specifies CASSYSWDREAFF.

This clone is medium-sized within its sample. This chain joins TRBV7-2 and TRBJ2-7; 8 bases are a match to TRBD2. With V trimmed by 5 bases and J by 6 bases, 9 bases remained unmatched. CDR3 length: 14 amino acids. Germline V gene lookup returns CDR1 SGHTA and CDR2 FQGNSA. The CDR3 DNA sequence: TGTGCCAGCAGCGCGGGAGGCCCTCTCGGCGAGCAGTACTTC. Translation: CASSAGGPLGEQYF.

The V and J genes are TRBV11-3 and TRBJ2-7; 11 bases map to TRBD2. The germline CDR1 and CDR2 sequences are SGHNT and YENEEA. J gave up 5 bases and V 0 bases, and 21 bases lay outside the gene matches. This CDR3 contains 21 residues. Here the CDR3 reads CASSLDGRPGTSGTGRNEQYF. The DNA for the CDR3 is TGTGCCAGCAGCTTAGATGGGAGACCGGGGACTAGCGGAACGGGGCGGAACGAGCAGTACTTC.

The count of this clone is one. This sequence joins TRBV15 and TRBJ2-6; D may be TRBD2 (6 bases). The CDR3 runs to 16 residues. V was cut by 0 bases and J by 0 bases, with 6 bases left in between. CDR1 is LNHNV, CDR2 YYDKDF, per germline (reference sequence). The CDR3 DNA follows: TGTGCCACCAGCAGAGAGGGGGGCTCTGGGGCCAACGTCCTGACTTTC. This gives the protein CATSREGGSGANVLTF.

The chain is built from TRBV6-5 and TRBJ1-2; D possibly corresponds to TRBD1 (6 bases). V was pared by 2 bases and J by 4 bases, with 14 bases between. Germline assignment: CDR1 MNHEY and CDR2 SVGAGI. The CDR3 sequence is 15 residues long. The CDR3 nucleotides are TGTGCCAGCAGTTACGGGTCGGGGGCCGGCTATGGCTACACCTTC. Translated, it gives CASSYGSGAGYGYTF.

This chain joins TRBV21-1 and TRBJ2-4. TRBV21-1 is classified as a pseudogene. CDR3 length: 11 residues. The CDR3 loop reads CVRHRDDIQYF. In DNA, the CDR3 is TGTGTGCGCCACCGGGACGACATTCAGTACTTC.

This rearrangement joins TRBV9 to TRBJ2-5, with 13 bases aligning to TRBD2. CDR1 SGDLS and CDR2 YYNGEE come from the germline V gene. V dropped 4 bases and J dropped 5; count of bases not matched to a gene: 5. The CDR3 totals 15 residues. The CDR3, as DNA: TGTGCCAGCAGCCCCCCGGGACTAGCGGGGGAGACCCAGTACTTC. Translated, it gives CASSPPGLAGETQYF.

The chain couples TRBV7-9 to TRBJ2-5, with TRBD2 matching 8 bases. The V gene's germline CDR1 is SEHNR and CDR2 FQNEAQ (reference sequence). The CDR3 runs to 18 residues. J was trimmed by 5 bases and V by 3 bases; bases with no gene match: 17. The CDR3 DNA is TGTGCCAGCAGCTTGTCCCGTAGCGGGACGAGGGGGGCGGAGACCCAGTACTTC. Protein sequence: CASSLSRSGTRGAETQYF.

CDR3 coding DNA: TGTGCCAGCAGGCCTGAATGGAACACTGAAGCTTTCTTT. This encodes CASRPEWNTEAFF. The chain uses TRBV5-4 and TRBJ1-1; D gene unclear. CDR1 is SGHNT, CDR2 YYREEE, per germline (reference sequence). V lost 5 bases and J 1 base, leaving 9 bases between the germline ends. The CDR3 length is 13 residues.